Below are 9 T cell receptor beta chains sequenced from a single sample in a study of PD-1 blockade in classical Hodgkin lymphoma. Every patient relapsed after autologous stem cell transplantation, and brentuximab vedotin exposure varied. Produced via immunoSEQ multiplex PCR; TCRdb's table is partial and in-frame only. Counted here are about 14,000 clones, over 65% occurring once; the ten biggest clones make up less than 25%. Here the sequenced sample was peripheral blood mononuclear cells (PBMCs), taken at baseline. All receptors come from a human donor with classical Hodgkin lymphoma.

The CDR3 sequence: CASSIGRGQDALNEQFF. The CDR3 coding sequence is TGTGCCAGTAGTATAGGGAGGGGACAGGATGCCCTCAATGAGCAGTTCTTC. The chain has TRBV19 and TRBJ2-1, with 8 positions matching TRBD1. J was trimmed by 6 bases and V by 1 base; bases with no gene match: 11. CDR3 length: 17 residues. Germline CDR1 is LNHDA and CDR2 is SQIVND (reference sequence).

The rearrangement uses TRBV5-6 and TRBJ1-2; TRBD1 matches at 7 bases. Germline CDR1 and CDR2: SGHDT and YYEEEE. V was clipped by 4 bases and J by 3 bases; unmatched bases: 6. The CDR3 extends over 14 amino acids. CDR3 in DNA: TGTGCCAGCAGCCCCCGAACAGGGGACTATGGCTACACCTTC. Translation: CASSPRTGDYGYTF.

This rearrangement joins TRBV6-4 to TRBJ2-1; D not certain. Germline CDR1 MRHNA, CDR2 SNTAGT. CDR3 size: 13 residues. Trimming pared 2 bases from V and 7 bases from J, leaving 9 bases between. The CDR3 nucleotides read TGTGCCAGCAGTGACGGGCCCCGGAATGAGCAGTTCTTC. It codes for CASSDGPRNEQFF.

The chain is built from TRBV29-1 and TRBJ2-1; 9 bases are a match to TRBD1. V gave up 7 bases and J gave up 1 base; unmatched junction bases: 14. Germline loops: CDR1 SQVTM, CDR2 ANQGSEA. This CDR3 comprises 17 residues. DNA for the CDR3: TGCAGCGGGGGGGGACAGGGAGGCCGCTATTCCTACAATGAGCAGTTCTTC. Translation: CSGGGQGGRYSYNEQFF.

This chain links TRBV5-1 with TRBJ1-3; 7 bases map to TRBD1. The CDR3 length is 15 residues. CDR1 is SGHRS and CDR2 is YFSETQ in the germline V gene. J was trimmed by 7 bases and V by 0 bases; bases with no gene match: 7. The CDR3 DNA is TGCGCCAGCAGCTTGGATCAGGGGGGGACGAACACCATATATTTT. This gives the protein CASSLDQGGTNTIYF.

This clone has only a few counts. The CDR3 reads CASRLREGGQGITEQYF. CDR3 in DNA: TGTGCAAGTCGCTTACGAGAGGGGGGACAGGGGATCACCGAGCAGTACTTC. The V and J genes are TRBV12-2 and TRBJ2-7; the D call of TRBD1 is as the table states it, not checked on the DNA. TRBV12-2 counts as a pseudogene. The CDR3 is 17 amino acids.

This chain uses TRBV4-2 with TRBJ2-1; the match to TRBD2 covers 7 bases. There are 14 residues in the CDR3. The J segment lost 8 bases and the V segment lost 1 base, leaving 5 bases of the junction unmatched. The germline V gene has CDR1 LGHNA and CDR2 YNFKEQ. CDR3 nucleotide sequence: TGTGCCAGCAGCCAAGGCCCGGGGGGTTATGAGCAGTTCTTC. It specifies CASSQGPGGYEQFF.

As DNA, the CDR3 is TGCGCCAGCAGCCACGGGACGCGCAACTACGAGCAGTACTTC. This sequence encodes CASSHGTRNYEQYF. The chain recombines TRBV4-1 with TRBJ2-7, with D perhaps matching TRBD1 or TRBD2 (5 bases each). V lost 3 bases to trimming and J lost 3 bases, with 12 bases between them. In germline, CDR1 is MGHRA, CDR2 YSYEKL. This CDR3 region has 14 residues.

The gene calls are TRBV28 and TRBJ1-6; 9 bases are shared with TRBD1. The J segment lost 7 bases and the V segment lost 4 bases, leaving 11 bases of the junction unmatched. This CDR3 has 17 amino acids. In germline, CDR1 is MDHEN, CDR2 SYDVKM. This CDR3 reads CASSSGWTGATNSPLHF. CDR3 sequence (DNA): TGTGCCAGCAGTTCAGGATGGACAGGGGCAACAAATTCACCCCTCCACTTT.